These 22 T cell receptor beta chains came from one sample sequenced in a study of T cells in Graves' hyperthyroidism and ophthalmopathy. RNA transcripts provided the source from which TCR beta CDR3 regions were amplified. First-round RT-PCR with HTBI primers amplified the TCR CDR3 region. TCRdb redid the calling of the multiplex PCR reads with MiXCR, one entry per CDR3 protein. The top ten clones hold approximately 9.1% of a sample with some 50,000 distinct CDR3 sequences, 48% of them seen once. Input material: blood. These receptors were collected from a woman aged 50 to 60 with Graves' ophthalmopathy.

The chain has TRBV7-3 and TRBJ2-5, with D tentatively TRBD2 (6 bases). The CDR3 contains 14 residues. Trimming removed 3 bases at V and 5 bases at J, with 13 bases between. Germline lookup yields CDR1 SGHTA and CDR2 FQGTGA. The CDR3 DNA follows: TGTGCCAGCAGCTTTGGGGGGACGAGCGAGACCCAGTACTTC. Its protein is CASSFGGTSETQYF. Variable domain in full (rest from reference TRBV7-3 and TRBJ2-5): GAGVSQTPSNKVTEKGKYVELRCDPISGHTALYWYRQSLGQGPEFLIYFQGTGAADDSGLPNDRFFAVRPEGSVSTLKIQRTERGDSAVYLCASSFGGTSETQYFGPGTRLLVL.

This clonotype was counted once. The chain uses TRBV2 and TRBJ2-1; perhaps TRBD1 as D (5 bases). Per the germline V gene, CDR1 is SNHLY and CDR2 is FYNNEI. CDR3 length equals 13 residues. V dropped 3 bases and J dropped 6 bases, with 9 bases sitting between them. In DNA, the CDR3 is TGTGCCAGCAGTGAGGGCAGGGCCAATGAGCAGTTCTTC. It encodes CASSEGRANEQFF.

The V call is TRBV7-9, the J call TRBJ2-3, with TRBD1 matching 8 bases. Trimming removed 1 base from V and 4 bases from J; junction bases left unmatched: 4. Germline lookup yields CDR1 SEHNR and CDR2 FQNEAQ (reference sequence). The CDR3 runs to 15 residues. For the CDR3, the DNA is TGTGCCAGCAGCTTAGACCCAGGGGGCGCAGATACGCAGTATTTT. Protein sequence: CASSLDPGGADTQYF.

This clonotype has at least ten counts. The J gene is TRBJ2-7, the V gene TRBV6-2 or TRBV6-3; possibly TRBD1 or TRBD2 for D (6 bases each). Germline CDR1 reads MNHEY; CDR2 reads SVGEGT. V was pared by 10 bases and J by 4 bases, with 17 bases between. The CDR3 contains 13 residues. As DNA, the CDR3 is TGTGCCATCCGCGGAGGAGGGGGATACGAGCAGTACTTC. Amino acid sequence: CAIRGGGGYEQYF.

This clonotype appeared many times. The chain has TRBV11-2 and TRBJ1-2, with a weak D call TRBD1 (6 bases). Germline loops: CDR1 SGHAT, CDR2 FQNNGV. The CDR3 has 14 residues. Trimming took 4 bases from V and 2 from J, leaving 11 bases between them. Here the CDR3 DNA reads TGTGCCAGCAGCTCCATTAGGGGGAACTATGGCTACACCTTC. This sequence encodes CASSSIRGNYGYTF. The full variable domain, in which reference TRBV11-2 and TRBJ1-2 provide the parts outside the CDR3, is EAGVAQSPRYKIIEKRQSVAFWCNPISGHATLYWYQQILGQGPKLLIQFQNNGVVDDSQLPKDRFSAERLKGVDSTLKIQPAKLEDSAVYLCASSSIRGNYGYTFGSGTRLTVV.

To note about this clonotype: The final CDR3 position lacks the conserved phenylalanine or tryptophan, pointing to a likely read error. The V and J genes are TRBV19 and TRBJ2-7, with unresolved D. The CDR3 runs to 13 residues. The V end lost 3 bases, the J end lost 6 bases, and 12 bases lay between the germline ends. From germline, CDR1 is LNHDA and CDR2 SQIVND (reference sequence). CDR3 in DNA: TGTGCCAGTAGTATGGGCAGGCTGAGCGAGCAGTACTCC. As protein: CASSMGRLSEQYS.

Notes on this clonotype: The junction shows a germline mismatch at one end, possibly a read error. The rearrangement links TRBV15 to TRBJ1-2; D is perhaps TRBD1 (6 bases). This CDR3 spans 16 amino acids. Germline loops: CDR1 LNHNV, CDR2 YYDKDF (reference sequence). The CDR3 loop is CATNRDPRARGDGYTF. The CDR3 DNA reads as TGTGCCACCAACAGAGACCCTAGGGCAAGGGGGGATGGCTACACCTTC.

This clonotype showed up many times. The chain is built from TRBV10-3 and TRBJ2-1, with D possibly TRBD1 on 6 matching bases. The V gene lost 6 bases and the J gene lost 5 bases, with 11 bases spanning the gap. CDR1 and CDR2 from the germline V gene are ENHRY and SYGVKD. This CDR3 region has 13 residues. The CDR3 here is CAIRTGTDNEQFF. In DNA form, the CDR3 reads TGTGCCATCAGGACAGGAACCGACAATGAGCAGTTCTTC.

The chain combines TRBV20-1 with TRBJ1-4; 8 bases are shared with TRBD1. CDR3 length: 13 residues. The ends lost 6 bases at V and 7 bases at J; junction bases unmatched: 7. CDR1 and CDR2 from the germline V gene are DFQATT and SNEGSKA (reference sequence). CDR3 sequence reads: CSAFRDRSEKLFF. CDR3 DNA sequence: TGCAGTGCCTTCCGGGACAGGAGTGAAAAACTGTTTTTT.

Note on this clonotype: A much larger clone is a single base away; this may be a read error. This chain connects TRBV12-3 or TRBV12-4 to TRBJ2-3; D is possibly TRBD2 (6 bases). CDR3 length: 15 residues. V was pared by 6 bases and J by 1 base, with 14 bases between. Written as DNA, the CDR3 is TGTGCCAGCAGCCCTCCGGGACTCGGCACAGATACGCAGTATTTT. Translated, it gives CASSPPGLGTDTQYF.

The genes are TRBV15 and TRBJ2-5, with D possibly matching TRBD2 (7 bases). V was trimmed by 8 bases and J by 5 bases, leaving 21 bases between them. Germline assignment: CDR1 LNHNV and CDR2 YYDKDF (reference sequence). The CDR3 length is 15 residues. CDR3 protein: CATSPGAREEETQYF. The CDR3 DNA follows: TGTGCCACCTCACCAGGGGCACGGGAGGAGGAGACCCAGTACTTC.

Of note for this clonotype: Since a much larger clone is just one base distant, this may be a read error. The gene calls are TRBV6-2 or TRBV6-3 and TRBJ2-3; possibly TRBD2 for D (6 bases). The CDR3 extends over 16 amino acids. The V end was cut by 7 bases, the J end by 1 base, with 18 bases between. Germline assignment: CDR1 MNHEY and CDR2 SVGEGT. CDR3 protein: CASTQIRERCTDTQYF. The CDR3 nucleotides read TGTGCCAGCACCCAAATCCGGGAGAGGTGCACAGATACGCAGTATTTT.

As to this clonotype: A read error may account for a junction end that differs from germline. The chain couples TRBV2 to TRBJ2-2, with 13 bases that match TRBD2. Germline V gene data show CDR1 as SNHLY and CDR2 as FYNNEI. The CDR3 consists of 12 residues. CDR3 DNA: TGTGCCAGCCTATGGACTAGCGGGGGGCTGTTTTTT. It is translated as CASLWTSGGLFF. Full variable domain (missing parts from reference TRBV2 and TRBJ2-2): EPEVTQTPSHQVTQMGQEVILRCVPISNHLYFYWYRQILGQKVEFLVSFYNNEISEKSEIFDDQFSVERPDGSNFTLKIRSTKLEDSAMYFCASLWTSGGLFFGEGSRLTVL.

In its sample, this clonotype ranks as medium-sized (0.01 to 0.1%). The V call is TRBV6-4, the J call TRBJ2-3; TRBD2 matches 11 bases. J was trimmed by 4 bases and V by 0 bases; bases with no gene match: 3. Germline V gene lookup returns CDR1 MRHNA and CDR2 SNTAGT. CDR3 length: 16 residues. The DNA for the CDR3 is TGTGCCAGCAGTGACTCGACTAGCGGGGACTCAGATACGCAGTATTTT. Its protein is CASSDSTSGDSDTQYF.

A note on this clonotype: Compared with germline, one end of the junction differs, possibly owing to a read error. The rearrangement uses TRBV7-3 and TRBJ2-1; TRBD2 matches 7 bases. Germline assignment: CDR1 SGHTA and CDR2 FQGTGA. The CDR3 is 16 amino acids. The CDR3 DNA sequence: TGTGCCAGCAGCATCCTGGGGGGGGGAGGCAACAATGGGCAGTTCTTC. Amino acids: CASSILGGGGNNGQFF. Combining the CDR3 with reference TRBV7-3 and TRBJ2-1 gives the whole variable domain GAGVSQTPSNKVTEKGKYVELRCDPISGHTALYWYRQSLGQGPEFLIYFQGTGAADDSGLPNDRFFAVRPEGSVSTLKIQRTERGDSAVYLCASSILGGGGNNGQFFGPGTRLTVL.

The CDR3 sequence: CASSEMWDTTVSALHF. The CDR3 DNA follows: TGTGCCAGCAGTGAAATGTGGGACACCACCGTTTCGGCCCTCCACTTT. The chain employs TRBV6-1 and TRBJ1-6, with a possible D match to TRBD1 (6 bases). V gave up 2 bases and J gave up 14 bases, with 22 bases separating them. The CDR3 is 16 residues long. Per the germline V gene, CDR1 is MNHNS and CDR2 is SASEGT.

For this clonotype: This is likely a read error, given that the CDR3 carries no conserved phenylalanine or tryptophan at its end. No DNA is shown, since the ends of the CDR3 on it are uncertain; the CDR3 is the one TCRdb lists. This chain joins TRBV24-1 and TRBJ2-1; the tabulated D call, TRBD1, remains unverified against the DNA. The CDR3 is made up of 15 amino acids, end residues included. Germline V lookup: CDR1 KGHDR, CDR2 SFDVKD. CDR3 in amino acids: CATPKQARTVWGSRA.

This sequence joins TRBV29-1 and TRBJ1-2, with D uncertain. In germline, CDR1 is SQVTM, CDR2 ANQGSEA. V lost 4 bases, J lost 3 bases, and 12 bases lay in between. This CDR3 comprises 13 residues. The CDR3 reads CSVGGPFDYGYTF. The CDR3 bases are TGCAGCGTTGGCGGTCCCTTTGACTATGGCTACACCTTC.

On this clonotype itself: The CDR3 does not end in the conserved phenylalanine or tryptophan, so this is likely a read error. This chain links TRBV7-8 with TRBJ2-3, with 7 bases identical to TRBD2. Germline CDR1 reads SGHVS; CDR2 reads FQNEAQ. CDR3 length: 16 amino acids. After removal of 5 bases from V and 2 bases from J, the junction contained 10 bases not matched to a gene. The CDR3 DNA reads as TGTGCCAGCAGCCCCCTTGCTAGCGGCCACACAGATACGCAGTATTCT. Translated: CASSPLASGHTDTQYS.

This clonotype was seen repeatedly, ten times or more. Since a much larger clone is just one base distant, this may be a read error. The chain joins TRBV15 to TRBJ2-5, with 7 bases identical to TRBD1. V lost 2 bases, J lost 4 bases, and 4 bases stayed unmatched. There are 14 residues in the CDR3. CDR1 is LNHNV and CDR2 is YYDKDF in the germline V gene (reference sequence). Here the CDR3 DNA reads TGTGCCACCAGCAGAAGGGACAGCGGAGAGACCCAGTACTTC. Encoded protein: CATSRRDSGETQYF. Looking up the rest from reference TRBV15 and TRBJ2-5 gives the full variable domain: DAMVIQNPRYQVTQFGKPVTLSCSQTLNHNVMYWYQQKSSQAPKLLFHYYDKDFNNEADTPDNFQSRRPNTSFCFLDIRSPGLGDTAMYLCATSRRDSGETQYFGPGTRLLVL.

This clonotype was seen many times. The J gene is TRBJ1-2, the V gene TRBV11-2; D remains unclear. V lost 4 bases and J 3 bases, leaving 9 bases between the germline ends. The V gene's germline CDR1 is SGHAT and CDR2 FQNNGV. The CDR3 length is 13 residues. The CDR3: CASSSTFYYGYTF. The CDR3 bases are TGTGCCAGCAGCTCGACATTTTACTATGGCTACACCTTC.

This clonotype occurred many times. CDR3 residues: CASSFPRPIPTKGHFNQPQHF. Written as DNA, the CDR3 is TGCGCCAGCAGCTTTCCCCGTCCCATCCCAACGAAGGGACACTTCAATCAGCCCCAGCATTTT. V usage is TRBV5-1 and J usage is TRBJ1-5; a weak D match, TRBD1 (6 bases). This CDR3 has 21 amino acids. Trimming removed 2 bases from V and 3 bases from J, with 30 bases in between. From germline, CDR1 is SGHRS and CDR2 YFSETQ.